A selection of T cell receptor beta chains follows, all from one sample in a study of graft-versus-host responses after intestinal transplantation. Clones were sequenced by immunoSEQ multiplex PCR, and TCRdb holds only the in-frame ones, with some missing. Among tens of thousands of clones listed, about four fifths were seen once. These receptors' antigens are unknown. Here the sequenced sample was unstimulated CD8+ T cells sorted from spleen or lymph node cells, taken before intestinal transplant. The receptors here all came from a human donor who received an intestinal transplant. The conserved cysteine and the conserved F or W are not part of the CDR3 here.

v_gene	j_gene	CDR3aa
TRBV28	TRBJ2-7	ASSLWVGGRYEQY
TRBV7-3	TRBJ2-3	ASSLTGTDTQY
TRBV6-4	TRBJ1-3	ASSYSIQTGNTIY
TRBV6-5	TRBJ2-5	ARDKSQY
TRBV19	TRBJ2-7	ASSMILAGAYEQY
TRBV28	TRBJ1-5	ASSPDRFSNQPQH
TRBV28	TRBJ2-7	ASTGGYYEQY
TRBV2	TRBJ2-3	ASSEGGLAWADTQY
TRBV4-1	TRBJ1-2	ASSQLGKPNLGYT
TRBV2	TRBJ2-7	ASSDRVEEQY
TRBV2	TRBJ1-4	ASSESGRHEKLF
TRBV13	TRBJ1-2	ASRVGTTGGYT
TRBV10-3	TRBJ1-1	AIKPTPYRQGKDTEAF
TRBV9	TRBJ2-7	ASSAFSGAYEQY
TRBV6-9	TRBJ2-7	ASSGGQEGAYEQY
TRBV5-6	TRBJ2-2	ASSLGLGAGELF
TRBV28	TRBJ2-7	TSSLGQGNEQY
TRBV4-2	TRBJ1-1	ASSWGGSTEAF
TRBV27	TRBJ2-1	ASSSSFNEQF
TRBV6-4	TRBJ2-3	ASSDTGGADTQY
TRBV4-1	TRBJ2-5	ASSPRPMEDIWETQY
TRBV28	TRBJ1-5	ASKGNQPQH
TRBV2	TRBJ1-1	ASSNIRQGGTEAF
TRBV7-3	TRBJ2-3	ASTPGPSSTDTQY
TRBV2	TRBJ2-1	ASRIEQF
TRBV7-9	TRBJ2-3	ASEGDDTDTQY
TRBV30	TRBJ2-4	AWTSYTRGRKDPFKNIQY
TRBV30	TRBJ2-1	AWSGDSNEQF
TRBV28	TRBJ2-7	ASSLDSPPLYEQY
TRBV18	TRBJ2-2	ASSPPGTGGTGELF
TRBV25-1	TRBJ1-2	ASSWTTMGGYT
TRBV13	TRBJ2-7	ASSSSGISYEQY
TRBV28	TRBJ1-6	ASTPGAANNSPLH
TRBV5-6	TRBJ2-7	ASSWDSSYEQY
TRBV28	TRBJ1-2	ASSFWDGYGYT
TRBV27	TRBJ1-4	ASSLSTSQLGDEKLF
TRBV5-3	TRBJ2-5	ARSSPQGQETQY
TRBV7-9	TRBJ1-1	ASSDTRQANTEAF
TRBV19	TRBJ2-1	ASSPGLEVNEQF
TRBV10-1	TRBJ2-1	ASSDGEPSYNEQF
TRBV6-5	TRBJ1-1	ASSEWPRQGEAF
TRBV2	TRBJ1-2	ASSSPTPDSPIYGYT
TRBV7-6	TRBJ1-2	ASSLDGFYGYT
TRBV2	TRBJ2-7	ASSTHRTAPYEQY
TRBV28	TRBJ1-1	ASSSAGGTEAF
TRBV27	TRBJ2-6	ASSPPGSGANVLT